A single sample is the source of the 30 T cell receptor beta chains below, sequenced in a study of post-analysis software for immune sequencing data. General study results and limits: With TRBV5-6, TRBV5-1 and TRBV20-1 included, 4 to 6 TRBV segments were more frequent in patients than in controls.

Carried by the TCR beta cDNA libraries were unique molecular identifiers. Each CDR3 protein is one row after TCRdb ran MiXCR on the PCR reads. The profile covers approximately 630,000 distinct CDR3 sequences, with 59% appearing a single time and about 11% taken by the ten largest. Their target antigens are unknown. Sequenced input: blood. The receptors were gathered from a girl aged 2 to 9 with multiple sclerosis.

The chain employs TRBV5-1 and TRBJ2-1; 9 nucleotides agree with TRBD2. Germline CDR1 and CDR2: SGHRS and YFSETQ. After removal of 1 base from V and 9 bases from J, the junction contained 11 bases not matched to a gene. The CDR3 loop spans 16 amino acids. The CDR3 here is CASSLILAGNIGEQFF. The CDR3 region has the DNA TGCGCCAGCAGCTTGATCCTAGCGGGAAATATCGGTGAGCAGTTCTTC.

The chain couples TRBV28 to TRBJ2-1; D gene ambiguous. Germline loops: CDR1 MDHEN, CDR2 SYDVKM. CDR3 length: 14 amino acids. V was cut by 3 bases and J by 7 bases, with 13 bases left in between. CDR3 amino acids: CASSFSSLRNEQFF. Written as DNA, the CDR3 is TGTGCCAGCAGTTTCTCCAGCCTGAGGAATGAGCAGTTCTTC.

V and J are TRBV12-3 or TRBV12-4 and TRBJ2-1, with 7 bases identical to TRBD2. After removal of 6 bases from V and 4 bases from J, the junction contained 9 bases not matched to a gene. This CDR3 is 15 amino acids long. CDR3 sequence: CASRATTSPYNEQFF. The CDR3 DNA sequence: TGTGCCAGCAGAGCAACGACTAGCCCATACAATGAGCAGTTCTTC.

The chain links TRBV4-1 to TRBJ2-1; 7 bases agree with TRBD2. After removal of 2 bases from V and 0 bases from J, the junction contained 10 bases not matched to a gene. The germline CDR1 and CDR2 sequences are MGHRA and YSYEKL. The CDR3 contains 18 residues. CDR3 DNA sequence: TGCGCCAGCAGCCAACTCCCCCCGGGAGGAGACTCCTACAATGAGCAGTTCTTC. This gives the protein CASSQLPPGGDSYNEQFF.

The CDR3 bases are TGCGCCAGCAGCCAAGATAGAGGGACACCCCTCCACTTT. This gives the protein CASSQDRGTPLHF. The genes are TRBV4-3 and TRBJ1-6, with unresolved D. Per the germline V gene, CDR1 is LGHNA and CDR2 is YSLEER. With 0 bases removed from V and 11 bases from J, the gap between germline ends came to 8 bases. CDR3 length: 13 amino acids.

The gene calls are TRBV20-1 and TRBJ2-3; 13 positions agree with TRBD2. With V trimmed by 3 bases and J by 4 bases, 7 bases remained unmatched. The CDR3 is made up of 16 amino acids. Germline V gives CDR1 DFQATT, CDR2 SNEGSKA (reference sequence). CDR3 sequence: CSARVGLAGAPDTQYF. DNA for the CDR3: TGCAGTGCTAGGGTTGGACTAGCGGGGGCTCCAGATACGCAGTATTTT.

The J gene is TRBJ2-5, the V gene TRBV24-1, with D perhaps matching TRBD2 (5 bases). The length of the CDR3 is 16 residues. Trimming stripped 3 bases from V and 3 bases from J, with 16 bases between. CDR1 is KGHDR and CDR2 is SFDVKD in the germline V gene. CDR3 sequence: CATSDRERDREETQYF. CDR3 DNA sequence: TGTGCCACCAGTGATCGGGAAAGAGACCGTGAAGAGACCCAGTACTTC.

The rearrangement uses TRBV7-3 and TRBJ2-5; D not certain. This CDR3 region has 13 residues. Germline-derived CDR1 and CDR2 are SGHTA and FQGTGA. V gave up 5 bases and J gave up 3 bases, with 10 bases separating them. The chain's CDR3 is CASSLRWEETQYF. CDR3 bases: TGTGCCAGCAGCCTCAGATGGGAAGAGACCCAGTACTTC.

This clonotype was seen only a few times. The rearrangement uses TRBV29-1 and TRBJ2-3, with D possibly called TRBD1 or TRBD2 (5 bases each). The ends were cut back, 5 bases at V and 1 base at J, with 19 bases in the middle. The CDR3 sequence is 16 residues long. CDR1 is SQVTM and CDR2 is ANQGSEA in the germline V gene. The CDR3 protein is CSVWSGTSGRTDTQYF. CDR3 nucleotide sequence: TGCAGCGTTTGGAGCGGAACCTCGGGGCGCACAGATACGCAGTATTTT.

The V and J genes are TRBV7-9 and TRBJ2-3, with TRBD2 matching 7 bases. The ends lost 8 bases at V and 1 base at J; junction bases unmatched: 15. The CDR3 has 17 amino acids. The V gene's germline CDR1 is SEHNR and CDR2 FQNEAQ (reference sequence). The CDR3 region is CASSGGTSGAGTDTQYF. The DNA of the CDR3 is TGTGCCAGCTCTGGGGGTACCAGCGGGGCTGGCACAGATACGCAGTATTTT.

This clonotype was observed at least ten times. The chain uses TRBV7-8 and TRBJ1-1; no clear D. The V end was cut by 6 bases, the J end by 3 bases, with 5 bases between. The CDR3 length is 11 residues. Germline V gives CDR1 SGHVS, CDR2 FQNEAQ. The CDR3 here is CASSLDTEAFF. CDR3 bases: TGTGCCAGCAGTTTGGACACTGAAGCTTTCTTT.

This sequence joins TRBV7-2 and TRBJ2-1, with no clear D. The CDR3 is 14 amino acids. Germline values: CDR1 SGHTA, CDR2 FQGNSA. The V and J ends lost 1 base and 13 bases respectively, with 17 bases between them. The CDR3 sequence: CASSLGSSEETQFF. Here the CDR3 DNA reads TGTGCCAGCAGCTTAGGATCCAGCGAAGAGACCCAGTTCTTC. Drawing the rest from reference TRBV7-2 and TRBJ2-1, the complete variable domain is GAGVSQSPSNKVTEKGKDVELRCDPISGHTALYWYRQSLGQGLEFLIYFQGNSAPDKSGLPSDRFSAERTGGSVSTLTIQRTQQEDSAVYLCASSLGSSEETQFFGPGTRLTVL.

This chain links TRBV5-5 with TRBJ2-7; 8 nucleotides agree with TRBD1. This CDR3 region has 17 residues. Germline V gene sequence: CDR1 SGHKS, CDR2 YYEKEE (reference sequence). The V segment lost 2 bases and the J segment 3 bases; nucleotides outside the gene matches: 13. The CDR3 DNA follows: TGTGCCAGCAGCTTATTCCCCCCCGGGACAGGATACTACGAGCAGTACTTC. It is translated as CASSLFPPGTGYYEQYF.

The CDR3 spells CSARDPGGAEYEQFF. CDR3 in DNA: TGCAGTGCTAGAGATCCGGGGGGGGCGGAGTACGAGCAGTTCTTC. V gene TRBV20-1 combines with J gene TRBJ2-1; TRBD2 agrees at 8 bases. The CDR3 spans 15 residues. Looked up from germline, CDR1 is DFQATT and CDR2 is SNEGSKA (reference sequence). With 0 bases clipped from V and 10 bases from J, the junction kept 11 bases outside the gene matches.

The chain employs TRBV7-2 and TRBJ2-1, with 9 bases aligning to TRBD2. V trimming: 4 bases; J trimming: 4 bases; junction bases outside the gene matches: 5. Germline assignment: CDR1 SGHTA and CDR2 FQGNSA. This CDR3 region has 15 residues. CDR3 nucleotide sequence: TGTGCCAGCAGCTCCCGGCGGGGGGGTTACAATGAGCAGTTCTTC. This translates into CASSSRRGGYNEQFF.

This clonotype occurred once. The gene calls are TRBV28 and TRBJ2-5, with D maybe TRBD2 (6 bases). The V end was cut by 8 bases, the J end by 4 bases, with 17 bases between. CDR1 MDHEN and CDR2 SYDVKM come from the germline V gene. This CDR3 is built from 14 residues. CDR3 bases: TGTGCCAGCGGCTCACGGGAGCCGCGAGAGACCCAGTACTTC. Translation: CASGSREPRETQYF.

There are many counts of this clonotype. V is TRBV29-1 and J is TRBJ2-5; tentatively, D is TRBD1 (5 bases). The CDR3 is made up of 14 amino acids. V was clipped by 7 bases and J by 3 bases, with 18 bases between them. Germline CDR1 SQVTM, CDR2 ANQGSEA. CDR3 sequence (DNA): TGCAGCGCAGGTCGGGCAGGGAAAGAAGAGACCCAGTACTTC. Translating gives CSAGRAGKEETQYF.

This clonotype was observed a handful of times. One end of the junction does not line up with germline, which may come from a read error. CDR3 loop: CASSPHAGQGTQYF. The CDR3 bases are TGTGCTAGCAGCCCCCATGCGGGTCAAGGGACCCAGTACTTC. The V gene is TRBV7-2, the J gene TRBJ2-7; maybe TRBD2 (5 bases). The DNA matches TRBJ2-5 better at its end, which makes the J call doubtful. This CDR3 has 14 amino acids. Germline values: CDR1 SGHTA, CDR2 FQGNSA.

This chain joins TRBV6-2 or TRBV6-3 and TRBJ2-7; no firm D call. Judging by the DNA end, TRBJ2-5 fits better; the J call may be wrong. The CDR3 covers 14 residues. CDR1 and CDR2 (germline): MNHEY, SVGEGT. CDR3 protein: CASSYSQTIGTQYF. CDR3 nucleotides: TGTGCCAGCAGTTACTCCCAGACCATCGGGACCCAGTACTTC.

The genes are TRBV4-1 and TRBJ2-5; 12 positions match TRBD2. The germline gives CDR1 MGHRA, CDR2 YSYEKL. V shed 0 bases, J shed 4 bases, and the junction held 12 bases outside the gene matches. The CDR3 contains 19 residues. The CDR3 DNA follows: TGCGCCAGCAGCCAAGATAACTGGCGACTAGCGGGAGACGGAGAGACCCAGTACTTC. Amino acids: CASSQDNWRLAGDGETQYF.

The CDR3 loop reads CASSLGDRELYEQYF. The CDR3 region has the DNA TGCGCCAGCAGCTTGGGGGACAGGGAACTCTACGAGCAGTACTTC. The gene calls are TRBV5-1 and TRBJ2-4; 9 nucleotides line up with TRBD1. TRBJ2-7 matches the DNA end more closely, so the J call is doubtful. CDR3 length: 15 amino acids. CDR1 SGHRS and CDR2 YFSETQ come from the germline V gene.

The chain recombines TRBV6-1 with TRBJ2-3; TRBD1 might be the D (6 bases). Germline CDR1 is MNHNS and CDR2 is SASEGT. This CDR3 is built from 14 residues. The germline V and J ends were trimmed by 4 bases and 3 bases, with 11 bases remaining between them. The CDR3 sequence is CASSVTGQTDTQYF. DNA for the CDR3: TGTGCCAGCAGTGTGACAGGACAGACAGATACGCAGTATTTT.

The V call is TRBV6-5, the J call TRBJ1-4; D gene uncertain. V shed 0 bases and J shed 5 bases, with 13 bases lying between them. CDR3 size: 16 residues. Germline V gene sequence: CDR1 MNHEY, CDR2 SVGAGI. This CDR3 reads CASSYSNRGENEKLFF. CDR3 nucleotide sequence: TGTGCCAGCAGTTACTCGAATCGGGGAGAGAATGAAAAACTGTTTTTT.

Written as DNA, the CDR3 is TGTGCCAGCAGCGAAGGGGTCTCTTTCTTT. It encodes CASSEGVSFF. The rearrangement joins TRBV7-9 to TRBJ1-1; weak D call: TRBD1 (5 bases). CDR3 length equals 10 residues. Trimming shortened V by 5 bases and J by 12 bases, and 10 bases separated the two germline ends. Germline CDR1 is SEHNR and CDR2 is FQNEAQ (reference sequence).

The chain couples TRBV20-1 to TRBJ2-7; D is ambiguous. Germline loops: CDR1 DFQATT, CDR2 SNEGSKA (reference sequence). CDR3 length: 12 amino acids. V was pared by 4 bases and J by 7 bases, with 14 bases between. DNA for the CDR3: TGCAGTGCTACCCCCTCCTACAATGAGCAGTACTTC. Protein sequence: CSATPSYNEQYF.

This rearrangement joins TRBV5-1 to TRBJ2-5; no reliable D call. CDR3 size: 15 residues. CDR1 and CDR2 from the germline V gene are SGHRS and YFSETQ. The V gene lost 0 bases and the J gene lost 3 bases, with 12 bases spanning the gap. The CDR3 spells CASSLESRSEETQYF. DNA for the CDR3: TGCGCCAGCAGCTTGGAATCTCGGAGCGAAGAGACCCAGTACTTC.

J is TRBJ2-7 and V is TRBV5-6; TRBD1 is a possible D gene (6 bases). Near its end, the DNA agrees better with TRBJ2-5, so the J call may be wrong. The CDR3 sequence is 13 residues long. The V gene's germline CDR1 is SGHDT and CDR2 YYEEEE. The CDR3 DNA is TGTGCCAGCAGCTTGGAGAGGGGGTGGACCCAGTACTTC. Residues: CASSLERGWTQYF.

The rearrangement joins TRBV9 to TRBJ2-1; TRBD1 might be the D (5 bases). The V and J ends lost 3 bases and 4 bases respectively, with 11 bases between them. The CDR3 covers 14 residues. From germline, CDR1 is SGDLS and CDR2 YYNGEE. The chain's CDR3 is CASSEGILYNEQFF. CDR3 DNA sequence: TGTGCCAGCAGCGAGGGGATCCTTTACAATGAGCAGTTCTTC.

The rearrangement links TRBV10-2 to TRBJ2-3; D perhaps matches TRBD1 (5 bases). Germline V gene sequence: CDR1 WSHSY, CDR2 SAAADI. The CDR3 spans 14 residues. The V and J ends lost 3 bases and 1 base respectively, with 8 bases between them. CDR3 DNA: TGCGCCAGCAGTGACAGACAGCGCACAGATACGCAGTATTTT. Translation gives CASSDRQRTDTQYF.

V and J are TRBV20-1 and TRBJ2-3; D is unclear. Trimming took 1 base from V and 10 from J, leaving 15 bases between them. The length of the CDR3 is 13 residues. In germline, CDR1 is DFQATT, CDR2 SNEGSKA (reference sequence). The CDR3 sequence: CSARGTEVGPQYF. The CDR3, as DNA: TGCAGTGCTAGAGGGACGGAAGTTGGTCCGCAGTATTTT.